This T cell receptor beta chain emerged from a study of cytomegalovirus exposure and HLA in healthy donors. Regarding the study as a whole: Several V segments, TRBV6-2 and TRBV6-3 among them, could not be told apart and were dropped. A later analysis linked a missense variant in DCLRE1C to the trimming of TCR beta V and J genes. The study had only CMV serostatus as immune exposure information.

About this clone itself: Its antigen is not identified.

Germline V CDR1 and CDR2: KGHSH, LQKENI. After removal of 3 bases from V and 12 bases from J, the junction contained 9 bases not matched to a gene. The CDR3 is made up of 13 amino acids. The PCR was carried out with 60 Vbeta primers and 13 Jbeta primers. Method: immunoSEQ multiplex PCR; TCRdb's copy keeps in-frame clones and lacks some. In the table there are approximately 100,000 clones, roughly 82% of which are singletons. The TCR comes from a man aged 40-49 years in good health and CMV-seropositive. The sequenced material came from PBMCs. The rearrangement joins TRBV18 to TRBJ2-7, with 9 bases that match TRBD1. In DNA form, the CDR3 reads TGTGCCAGCTCACCGGATATCGGGACAGGGCCGTACTTC. Translating gives CASSPDIGTGPYF.